One T cell receptor (beta chain) is described in this entry. Its target is unknown. Time point indicated: neoterminal ileum biopsy at postoperative endoscopy, about 6 months after surgery. Around 0.45 micrograms of biopsy DNA per sample underwent TCRB immunosequencing. Produced via immunoSEQ multiplex PCR; TCRdb's table is partial and in-frame only. This sample has about 12,000 clones, with around 80% found just once. This entry is derived from a study of T cell repertoires in ileal Crohn's disease. At the level of the study: Surgery for a complication: stricturing in roughly 60%, penetrating in approximately 40%. Study-wide findings and caveats: Active smokers at surgery had more clonal expansions than non-smokers.

Trimming shortened V by 0 bases and J by 4 bases, and 24 bases separated the two germline ends. The CDR3 is made up of 19 amino acids. Per the germline V gene, CDR1 is LGHNA and CDR2 is YNFKEQ. The chain employs TRBV4-2 and TRBJ1-1; tentatively, D is TRBD1 (5 bases). The receptor was isolated from an adult with Crohn's disease. The sample consisted of ileal tissue. The CDR3 here is CASSQESRGKFQYSTEAFF. DNA for the CDR3: TGTGCCAGCAGCCAAGAAAGTAGGGGAAAATTCCAGTACTCCACTGAAGCTTTCTTT.